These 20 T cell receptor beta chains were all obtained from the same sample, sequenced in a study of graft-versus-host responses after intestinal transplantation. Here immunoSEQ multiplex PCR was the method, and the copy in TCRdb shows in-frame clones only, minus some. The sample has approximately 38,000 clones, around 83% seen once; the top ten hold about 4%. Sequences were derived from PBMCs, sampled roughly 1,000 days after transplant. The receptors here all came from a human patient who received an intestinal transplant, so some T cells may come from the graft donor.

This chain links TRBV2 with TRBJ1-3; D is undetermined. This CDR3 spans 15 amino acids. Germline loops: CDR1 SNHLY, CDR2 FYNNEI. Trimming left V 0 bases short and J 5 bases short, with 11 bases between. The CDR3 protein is CASSEALESRNTIYF. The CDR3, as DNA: TGTGCCAGCAGTGAAGCGCTGGAGTCGAGAAACACCATATATTTT.

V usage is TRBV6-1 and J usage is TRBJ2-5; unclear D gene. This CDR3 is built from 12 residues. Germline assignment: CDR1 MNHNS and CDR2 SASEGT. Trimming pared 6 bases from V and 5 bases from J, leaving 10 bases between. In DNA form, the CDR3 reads TGTGCCAGCAGGCCCCCCCGGGAGACCCAGTACTTC. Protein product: CASRPPRETQYF.

CDR3 nucleotide sequence: TGTGCCAGCAGCTCCCGGGACATACTCTACAATGAGCAGTTCTTC. This translates into CASSSRDILYNEQFF. The V call is TRBV5-6, the J call TRBJ2-1; TRBD1 is a possible D gene (6 bases). Germline lookup yields CDR1 SGHDT and CDR2 YYEEEE. Trimming left V 3 bases short and J 3 bases short, with 13 bases between. CDR3 length: 15 amino acids.

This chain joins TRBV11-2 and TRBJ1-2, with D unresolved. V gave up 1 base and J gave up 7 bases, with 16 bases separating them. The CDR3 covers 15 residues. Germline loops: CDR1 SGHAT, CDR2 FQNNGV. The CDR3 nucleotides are TGTGCCAGCAGCTTAGCTCTCTCGGTCCGGGGTGGCTACACCTTC. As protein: CASSLALSVRGGYTF.

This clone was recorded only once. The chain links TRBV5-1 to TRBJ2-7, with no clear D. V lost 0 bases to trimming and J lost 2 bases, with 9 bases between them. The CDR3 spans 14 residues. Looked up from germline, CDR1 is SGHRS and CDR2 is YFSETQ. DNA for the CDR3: TGCGCCAGCAGCTTGGAAGGGCCTCCCTACGAGCAGTACTTC. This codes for CASSLEGPPYEQYF.

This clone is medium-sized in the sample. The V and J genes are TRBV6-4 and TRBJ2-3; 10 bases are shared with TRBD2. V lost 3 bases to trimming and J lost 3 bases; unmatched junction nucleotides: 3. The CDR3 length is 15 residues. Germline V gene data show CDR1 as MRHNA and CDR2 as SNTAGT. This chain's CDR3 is CASSEASGSTDTQYF. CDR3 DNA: TGTGCCAGCAGTGAGGCTAGCGGGAGTACAGATACGCAGTATTTT.

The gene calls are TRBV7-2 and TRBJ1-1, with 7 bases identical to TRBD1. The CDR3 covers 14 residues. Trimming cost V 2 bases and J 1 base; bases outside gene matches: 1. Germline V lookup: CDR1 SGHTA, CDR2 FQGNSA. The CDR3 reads CASSLNRGNTEAFF. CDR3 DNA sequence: TGTGCCAGCAGCTTAAACAGGGGGAACACTGAAGCTTTCTTT.

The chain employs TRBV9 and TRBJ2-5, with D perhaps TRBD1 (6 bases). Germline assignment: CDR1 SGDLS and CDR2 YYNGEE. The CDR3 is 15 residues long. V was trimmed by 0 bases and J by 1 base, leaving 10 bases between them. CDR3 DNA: TGTGCCAGCAGCGTAGGAGGACAGCCCCAAGAGACCCAGTACTTC. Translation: CASSVGGQPQETQYF.

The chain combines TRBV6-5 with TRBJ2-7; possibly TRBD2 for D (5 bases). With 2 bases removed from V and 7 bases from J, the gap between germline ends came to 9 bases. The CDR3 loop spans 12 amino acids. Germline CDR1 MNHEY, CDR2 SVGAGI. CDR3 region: CASSYPGWEQYF. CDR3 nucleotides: TGTGCCAGCAGTTACCCGGGGTGGGAGCAGTACTTC.

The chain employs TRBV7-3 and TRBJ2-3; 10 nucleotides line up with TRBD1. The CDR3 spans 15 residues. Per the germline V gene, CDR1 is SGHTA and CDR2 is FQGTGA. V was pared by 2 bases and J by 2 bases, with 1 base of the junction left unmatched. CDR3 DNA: TGTGCCAGCAGCTTAGGGACAGGGGACACAGATACGCAGTATTTT. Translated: CASSLGTGDTDTQYF.

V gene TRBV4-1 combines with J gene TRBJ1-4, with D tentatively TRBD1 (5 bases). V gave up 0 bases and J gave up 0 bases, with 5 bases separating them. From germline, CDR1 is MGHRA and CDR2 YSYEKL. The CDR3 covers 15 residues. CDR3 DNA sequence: TGCGCCAGCAGCCAAGAGGGGGCAACTAATGAAAAACTGTTTTTT. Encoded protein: CASSQEGATNEKLFF.

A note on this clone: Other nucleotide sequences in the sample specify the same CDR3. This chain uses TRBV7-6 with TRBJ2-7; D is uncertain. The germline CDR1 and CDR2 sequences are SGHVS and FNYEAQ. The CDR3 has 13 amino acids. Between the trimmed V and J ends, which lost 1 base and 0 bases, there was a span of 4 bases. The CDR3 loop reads CASSLGVSYEQYF. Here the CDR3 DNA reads TGTGCCAGCAGCTTAGGAGTCTCCTACGAGCAGTACTTC.

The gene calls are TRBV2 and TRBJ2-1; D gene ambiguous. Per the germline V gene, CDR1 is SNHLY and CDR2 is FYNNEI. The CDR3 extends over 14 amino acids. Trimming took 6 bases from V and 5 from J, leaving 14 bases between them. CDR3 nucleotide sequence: TGTGCCAGCAGCCCTATAGCTACCAACAATGAGCAGTTCTTC. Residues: CASSPIATNNEQFF.

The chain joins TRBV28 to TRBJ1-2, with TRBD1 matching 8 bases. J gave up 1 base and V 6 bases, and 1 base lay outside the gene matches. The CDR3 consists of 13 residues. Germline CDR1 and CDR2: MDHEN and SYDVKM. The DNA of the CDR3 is TGTGCCAGCAGGGGACAGGATAACTATGGCTACACCTTC. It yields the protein CASRGQDNYGYTF.

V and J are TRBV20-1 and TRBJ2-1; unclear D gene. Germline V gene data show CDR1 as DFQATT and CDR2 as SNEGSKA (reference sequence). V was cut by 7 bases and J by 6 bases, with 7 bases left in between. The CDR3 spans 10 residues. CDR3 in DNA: TGCAGTGTCTACGTCAATGAGCAGTTCTTC. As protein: CSVYVNEQFF.

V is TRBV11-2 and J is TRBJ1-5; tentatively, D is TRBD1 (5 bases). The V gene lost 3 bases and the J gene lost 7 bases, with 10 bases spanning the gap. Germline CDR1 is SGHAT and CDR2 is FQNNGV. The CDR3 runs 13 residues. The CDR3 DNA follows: TGTGCCAGCAGCTTTGGGGCGGGACAGCCCCAGCATTTT. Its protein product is CASSFGAGQPQHF.

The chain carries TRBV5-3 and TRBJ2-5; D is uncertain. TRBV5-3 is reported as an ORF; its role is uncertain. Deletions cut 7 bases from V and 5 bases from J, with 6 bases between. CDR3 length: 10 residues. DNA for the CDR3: TGTGCCAGAGGTTCGGAGACCCAGTACTTC. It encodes CARGSETQYF.

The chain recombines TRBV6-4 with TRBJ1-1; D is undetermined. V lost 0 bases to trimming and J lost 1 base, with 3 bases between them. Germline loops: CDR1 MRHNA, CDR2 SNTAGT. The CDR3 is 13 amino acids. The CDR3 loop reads CASSDSENTEAFF. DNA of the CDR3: TGTGCCAGCAGTGACTCGGAGAACACTGAAGCTTTCTTT.

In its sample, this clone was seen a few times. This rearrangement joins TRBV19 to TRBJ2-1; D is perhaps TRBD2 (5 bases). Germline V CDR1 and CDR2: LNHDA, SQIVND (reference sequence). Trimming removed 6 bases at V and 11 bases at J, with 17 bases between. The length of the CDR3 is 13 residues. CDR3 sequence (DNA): TGTGCCAGTAGATCGTTGGACGGGGAAAAGCAGTTCTTC. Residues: CASRSLDGEKQFF.

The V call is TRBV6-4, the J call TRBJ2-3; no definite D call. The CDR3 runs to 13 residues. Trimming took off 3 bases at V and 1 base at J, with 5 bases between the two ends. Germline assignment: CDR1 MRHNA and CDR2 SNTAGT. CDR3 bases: TGTGCCAGCAGTGAGAAGGGCACAGATACGCAGTATTTT. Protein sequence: CASSEKGTDTQYF.